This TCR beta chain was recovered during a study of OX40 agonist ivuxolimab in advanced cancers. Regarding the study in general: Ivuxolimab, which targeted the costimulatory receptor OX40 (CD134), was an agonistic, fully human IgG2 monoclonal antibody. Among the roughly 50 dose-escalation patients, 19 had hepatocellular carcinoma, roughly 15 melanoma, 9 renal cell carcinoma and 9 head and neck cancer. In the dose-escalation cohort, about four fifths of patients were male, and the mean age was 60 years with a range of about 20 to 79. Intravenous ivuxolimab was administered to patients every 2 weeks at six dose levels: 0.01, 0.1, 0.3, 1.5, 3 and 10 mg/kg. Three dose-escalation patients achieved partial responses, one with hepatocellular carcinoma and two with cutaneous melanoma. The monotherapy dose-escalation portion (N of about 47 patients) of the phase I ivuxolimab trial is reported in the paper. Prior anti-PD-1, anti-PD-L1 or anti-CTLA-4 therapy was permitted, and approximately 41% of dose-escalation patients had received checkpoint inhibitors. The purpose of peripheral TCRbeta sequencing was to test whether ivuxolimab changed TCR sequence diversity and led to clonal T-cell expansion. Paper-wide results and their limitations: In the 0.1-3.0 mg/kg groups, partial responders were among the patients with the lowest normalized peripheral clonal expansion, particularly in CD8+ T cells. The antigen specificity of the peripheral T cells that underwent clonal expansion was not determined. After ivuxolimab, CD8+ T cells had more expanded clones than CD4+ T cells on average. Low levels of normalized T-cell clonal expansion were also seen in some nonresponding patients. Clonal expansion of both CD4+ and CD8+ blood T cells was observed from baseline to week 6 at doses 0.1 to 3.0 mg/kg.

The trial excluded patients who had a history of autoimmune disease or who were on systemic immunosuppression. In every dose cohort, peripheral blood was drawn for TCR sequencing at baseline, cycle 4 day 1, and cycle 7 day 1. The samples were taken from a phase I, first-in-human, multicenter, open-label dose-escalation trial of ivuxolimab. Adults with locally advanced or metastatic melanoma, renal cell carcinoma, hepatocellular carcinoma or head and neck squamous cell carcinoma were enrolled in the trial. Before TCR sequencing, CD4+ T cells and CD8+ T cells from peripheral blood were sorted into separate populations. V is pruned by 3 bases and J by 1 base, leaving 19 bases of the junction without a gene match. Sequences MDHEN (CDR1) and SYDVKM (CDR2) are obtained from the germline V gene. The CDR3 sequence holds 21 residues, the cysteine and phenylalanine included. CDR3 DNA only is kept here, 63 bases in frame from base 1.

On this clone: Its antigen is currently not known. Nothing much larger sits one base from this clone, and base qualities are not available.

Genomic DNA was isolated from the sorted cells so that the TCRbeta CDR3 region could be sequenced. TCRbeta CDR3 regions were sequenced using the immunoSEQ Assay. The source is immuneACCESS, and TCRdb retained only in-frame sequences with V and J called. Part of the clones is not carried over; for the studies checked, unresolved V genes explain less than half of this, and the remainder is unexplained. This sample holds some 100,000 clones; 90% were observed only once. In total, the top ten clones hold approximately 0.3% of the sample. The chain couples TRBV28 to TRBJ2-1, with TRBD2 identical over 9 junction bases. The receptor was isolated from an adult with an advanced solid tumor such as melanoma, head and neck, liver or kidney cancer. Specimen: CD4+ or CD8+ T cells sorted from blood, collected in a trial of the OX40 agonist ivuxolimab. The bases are TGTGCCAGCAGTTTCCCCCTCTTAGCGGGAGCAGGGTTGGGGTCCTACAATGAGCAGTTCTTC. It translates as CASSFPLLAGAGLGSYNEQFF. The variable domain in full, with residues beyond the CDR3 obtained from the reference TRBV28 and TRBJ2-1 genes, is DVKVTQSSRYLVKRTGEKVFLECVQDMDHENMFWYRQDPGLGLRLIYFSYDVKMKEKGDIPEGYSVSREKKERFSLILESASTNQTSMYLCASSFPLLAGAGLGSYNEQFFGPGTRLTVL.